These T cell receptor beta chains were read from a single sample in a study of blood T cell repertoires in COVID-19. The protocol was immunoSEQ multiplex PCR, while the TCRdb copy is restricted to in-frame clones and leaves out a portion. The sample yields 110,000 to 150,000 clones, approximately 90% seen once. The sample was PBMCs or T cells enriched from blood (not recorded which). All receptors derive from a man aged 45-60 years who had recovered from COVID-19. Each CDR3 is given with its conserved first and last residue. The order of the fields is CDR3 protein, J gene, V gene.

CDR3: CATSDQNTEAFF
J: TRBJ1-1
V: TRBV24-1

CDR3: CASSENRASNQPQHF
J: TRBJ1-5
V: TRBV2

CDR3: CASSFGLAGVGETQYF
J: TRBJ2-5
V: TRBV7-9

CDR3: CASSQGTSVIGTQYF
J: TRBJ2-5
V: TRBV4-1

CDR3: CASSVGGVYGYTF
J: TRBJ1-2
V: TRBV19

CDR3: CASSFTPGNEQFF
J: TRBJ2-1
V: TRBV7-3

CDR3: CASSLANSNQPQHF
J: TRBJ1-5
V: TRBV7-9

CDR3: CACQSRNTGELFF
J: TRBJ2-2
V: TRBV30

CDR3: CASSLSGRVQYF
J: TRBJ2-7
V: TRBV28

CDR3: CASSPTNLFGGLAKNIQYF
J: TRBJ2-4
V: TRBV18

CDR3: CASSESGQGAHETQYF
J: TRBJ2-5
V: TRBV10-1

CDR3: CASSLGLAGGNTIYF
J: TRBJ1-3
V: TRBV7-2

CDR3: CASSLSSSSYEQYF
J: TRBJ2-7
V: TRBV3-1/TRBV3-2

CDR3: CASVPFGGARAGELFF
J: TRBJ2-2
V: TRBV28

CDR3: CASSSGTGTNSPLHF
J: TRBJ1-6
V: TRBV5-4

CDR3: CASSQGTGAGGQYF
J: TRBJ2-7
V: TRBV7-2

CDR3: CASTISGASGELFF
J: TRBJ2-2
V: TRBV5-1

CDR3: CASSFTEYNEKLFF
J: TRBJ1-4
V: TRBV5-1

CDR3: CASSPLPPGKNIQYF
J: TRBJ2-4
V: TRBV6-5

CDR3: CASSEDRANTGELFF
J: TRBJ2-2
V: TRBV4-3

CDR3: CASSLIDTRSYEQYF
J: TRBJ2-7
V: TRBV5-1

CDR3: CATTVGNTEAFF
J: TRBJ1-1
V: TRBV28

CDR3: CASSLIHVLDEQFF
J: TRBJ2-1
V: TRBV7-9

CDR3: CASSTLTGSGEKLFF
J: TRBJ1-4
V: TRBV19

CDR3: CASSPGGERSYEQYF
J: TRBJ2-7
V: TRBV5-4

CDR3: CASSVGQYGYTF
J: TRBJ1-2
V: TRBV9

CDR3: CASSILSGGSYNEQFF
J: TRBJ2-1
V: TRBV19

CDR3: CASSGTGPPSSYTF
J: TRBJ1-2
V: TRBV19

CDR3: CASSSVTGTREFF
J: TRBJ2-1
V: TRBV7-3

CDR3: CASSMKGQGAVDTEAFF
J: TRBJ1-1
V: TRBV19

CDR3: CASRGESTDTQYF
J: TRBJ2-3
V: TRBV27

CDR3: CASSSDPGQSFYGYTF
J: TRBJ1-2
V: TRBV6-5

CDR3: CASSSRSLAGAEQYF
J: TRBJ2-7
V: TRBV7-2

CDR3: CASTSAGRDYGYTF
J: TRBJ1-2
V: TRBV7-9

CDR3: CASSKHRGHEQYF
J: TRBJ2-7
V: TRBV5-4

CDR3: CASSREGWETQYF
J: TRBJ2-5
V: TRBV27